The clone carrying this TCR beta chain was picked up a small number of times. The antigen remains unidentified. Per germline, CDR1 MNHNY and CDR2 SVGAGI (reference sequence). There are 15 residues in the CDR3. The V gene lost 2 bases and the J gene lost 1 base, with 9 bases spanning the gap. This sample stems from a study of cytomegalovirus exposure and HLA in healthy donors. Study-wide background: About 80 million unique TCRs from HLA-typed donors made up an early data release. General observations from the study: TCR beta sequences numbering 15,000 to 20,000 were associated with HLA alleles at 0.05 false discovery rate in a later analysis. Only CMV serostatus was available as immune exposure information. Cytomegalovirus-associated status was assigned to 164 TCR beta chains.

PCR involved 60 Vbeta and 13 Jbeta primers. Some clones are missing from TCRdb's copy, which holds only in-frame ones; the method was immunoSEQ multiplex PCR. The sample has roughly 150,000 clones; about four fifths are singletons. The sequence was obtained from a male donor in good health and CMV-seronegative. The rearrangement links TRBV6-6 to TRBJ1-5, with unresolved D. The sample was PBMCs. This chain's CDR3 is CASSYGQMSNQPQHF. As DNA, the CDR3 is TGTGCCAGCAGTTACGGTCAGATGAGCAATCAGCCCCAGCATTTT.